Below, one T cell receptor (beta chain) is given with its context. The data were taken from a study of blood T cell repertoires in COVID-19. Study-level information: PBMCs, B-cell-depleted T cells, or T cells provided the cDNA or gDNA that made up the material.

Germline CDR1 reads LNHDA; CDR2 reads SQIVND (reference sequence). Between the trimmed V and J ends, which lost 3 bases and 5 bases, there was a span of 14 bases. This CDR3 has 14 amino acids. The method was immunoSEQ multiplex PCR; TCRdb's version includes in-frame clones alone and lacks a portion of them. The top ten clones hold roughly an eighth of a sample with around 29,000 clones, 88% of them seen once. The receptor was derived from a human donor with active COVID-19. The donor label of this sample is uncertain. Input material: peripheral blood. V gene TRBV19 combines with J gene TRBJ2-7, with D perhaps matching TRBD2 (5 bases). The CDR3 sequence is CASSISVWVNEQYF. The CDR3 region has the DNA TGTGCCAGTAGTATTAGCGTATGGGTCAACGAGCAGTACTTC.